Reported below is one TCR beta chain. It was with 60 Vbeta and 13 Jbeta primers that the PCR ran. Sequencing was performed with immunoSEQ multiplex PCR; in TCRdb, only in-frame clones are kept and a portion is missing. The sample holds approximately 84,000 clones, roughly 78% seen once. This record comes from a study of cytomegalovirus exposure and HLA in healthy donors. The CDR3 is made up of 17 amino acids. Per the germline V gene, CDR1 is LNHDA and CDR2 is SQIVND (reference sequence). Germline trimming cut 10 bases from V and 4 bases from J; bases unmatched to any gene: 16. The V gene is TRBV19, the J gene TRBJ2-6; 7 bases are shared with TRBD2. The source of this sequence is a male donor in good health and CMV-seropositive. The sequenced sample was PBMCs. The chain's CDR3 is CATTGGGSLPGANVLTF. The CDR3 nucleotides read TGTGCCACCACCGGTGGCGGGAGCTTGCCCGGGGCCAACGTCCTGACTTTC.